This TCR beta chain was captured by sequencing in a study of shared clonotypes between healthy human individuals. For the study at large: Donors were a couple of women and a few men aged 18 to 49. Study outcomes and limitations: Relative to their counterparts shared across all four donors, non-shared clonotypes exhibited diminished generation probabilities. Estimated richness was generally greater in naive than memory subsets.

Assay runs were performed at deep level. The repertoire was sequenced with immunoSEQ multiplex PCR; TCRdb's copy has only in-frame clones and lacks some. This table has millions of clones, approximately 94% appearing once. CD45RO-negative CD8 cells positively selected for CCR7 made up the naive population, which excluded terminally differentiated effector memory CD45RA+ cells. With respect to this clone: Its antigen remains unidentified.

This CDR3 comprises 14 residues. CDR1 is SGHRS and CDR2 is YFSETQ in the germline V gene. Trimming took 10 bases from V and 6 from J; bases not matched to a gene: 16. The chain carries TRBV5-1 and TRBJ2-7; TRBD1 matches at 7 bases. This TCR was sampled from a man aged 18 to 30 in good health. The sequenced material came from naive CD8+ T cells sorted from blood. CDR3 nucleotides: TGCGCCCCACTAAGACAGGGAAAGTTCCGCGAGCAGTACTTC. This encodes CAPLRQGKFREQYF.